Below are 3 T cell receptor beta chains sequenced from a single sample in a study of T-cell memory formation after mild COVID-19. TCRdb re-derived calls from the 5' RACE reads in MiXCR, one entry per CDR3 protein. Altogether a few hundred thousand distinct CDR3 sequences are present, roughly 8.2% being singletons, with the ten largest covering 22%. The specimen was PBMCs or a T cell subset sorted from them (not recorded which). These receptors all come from a man between 18 and 35 years old who had mild COVID-19 (a few samples of this study predate the infection). Cell type and time point are not known.

This clonotype was detected many times. The chain couples TRBV29-1 to TRBJ1-5, with 7 bases lining up with TRBD1. Germline V gene data show CDR1 as SQVTM and CDR2 as ANQGSEA. The CDR3 extends over 15 amino acids. The J segment lost 0 bases and the V segment lost 6 bases, leaving 8 bases of the junction unmatched. CDR3 sequence: CSVSFGTASNQPQHF. The CDR3 bases are TGCAGCGTCTCATTTGGGACAGCTAGCAATCAGCCCCAGCATTTT.

This clonotype occurred many times. The chain combines TRBV9 with TRBJ2-1; D gene unclear. Germline CDR1 SGDLS, CDR2 YYNGEE. Trimming stripped 4 bases from V and 6 bases from J, with 20 bases between. The length of the CDR3 is 16 residues. CDR3 region: CASSPRYEAWGNEQFF. In DNA, the CDR3 is TGTGCCAGCAGCCCCCGATATGAGGCGTGGGGCAATGAGCAGTTCTTC. Full variable domain (remainder filled in from reference TRBV9 and TRBJ2-1): DSGVTQTPKHLITATGQRVTLRCSPRSGDLSVYWYQQSLDQGLQFLIQYYNGEERAKGNILERFSAQQFPDLHSELNLSSLELGDSALYFCASSPRYEAWGNEQFFGPGTRLTVL.

The chain combines TRBV12-3 or TRBV12-4 with TRBJ2-1; 7 bases agree with TRBD1. The trim removed 6 bases at V and 0 bases at J, leaving 5 bases unmatched. The CDR3 has 15 amino acids. CDR3 sequence: CASRRDSSSYNEQFF. The CDR3 DNA reads as TGTGCCAGCAGAAGGGACAGCAGCTCCTACAATGAGCAGTTCTTC.